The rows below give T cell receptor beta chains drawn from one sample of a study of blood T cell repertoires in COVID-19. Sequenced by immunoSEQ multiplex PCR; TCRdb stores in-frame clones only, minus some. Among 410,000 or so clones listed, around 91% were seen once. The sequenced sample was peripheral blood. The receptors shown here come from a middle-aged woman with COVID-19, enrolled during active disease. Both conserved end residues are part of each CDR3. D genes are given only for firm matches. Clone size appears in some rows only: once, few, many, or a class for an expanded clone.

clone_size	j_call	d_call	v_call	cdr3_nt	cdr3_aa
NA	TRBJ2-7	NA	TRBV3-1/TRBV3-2	TGTGCCAGCAGCCAAGAGTTCCTAGCTGGCGAGCAGTACTTC	CASSQEFLAGEQYF
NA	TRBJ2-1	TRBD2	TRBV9	TGTGCCAGCAGCGCCTTACCGACTAGCGGGGGTCTAAATGAGCAGTTCTTC	CASSALPTSGGLNEQFF
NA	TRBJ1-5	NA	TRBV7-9	TGTGCCAGCAGCTTAGACAGTCTTAGCAATCAGCCCCAGCATTTT	CASSLDSLSNQPQHF
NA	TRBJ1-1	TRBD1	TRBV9	TGTGCCAGCAGCGTTAGAAGTCCTCCAGGGGGCACGAACACTGAAGCTTTCTTT	CASSVRSPPGGTNTEAFF
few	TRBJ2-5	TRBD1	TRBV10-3	TGTGCCATCAGTGATGGACAGGGAGAGACCCAGTACTTC	CAISDGQGETQYF
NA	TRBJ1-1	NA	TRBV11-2	TGTGCCAGCAGCTTATGGGGCAACACTGAAGCTTTCTTT	CASSLWGNTEAFF
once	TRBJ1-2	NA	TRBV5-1	TGCGCCAGCAGCTTGGGCCAGGGCGGCTACACCTTC	CASSLGQGGYTF
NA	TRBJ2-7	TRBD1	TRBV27	TGTGCCAGCAGCCGGGACAGTCTGAACGAGCAGTACTTC	CASSRDSLNEQYF
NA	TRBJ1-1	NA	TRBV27	TGTGCCAGCAGTTTTGGCAGGGGCACTGAAGCTTTCTTT	CASSFGRGTEAFF
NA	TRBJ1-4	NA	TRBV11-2	TGTGCCAGTCAATCCCGGGCGGACTTAAATGAAAAACTGTTTTTT	CASQSRADLNEKLFF
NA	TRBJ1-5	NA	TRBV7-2	TGTGCCAGCAGTTCCGACGGGAATCAGCCCCAGCATTTT	CASSSDGNQPQHF
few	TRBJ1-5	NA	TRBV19	TGTGCCAGTAGTTTCCGGGATAGCAATCAGCCCCAGCATTTT	CASSFRDSNQPQHF
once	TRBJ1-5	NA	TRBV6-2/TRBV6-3	TGTGCCAGCAGTCCCCTCGGGAGCAATCAGCCCCAGCATTTT	CASSPLGSNQPQHF
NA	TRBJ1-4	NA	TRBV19	TGTGCCAGTAGACCCGGTCCAAGTGAAAAACTGTTTTTT	CASRPGPSEKLFF
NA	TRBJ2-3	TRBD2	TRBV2	TGTGCCAGCAGTGGGACTAGCGGGGTTACGCAGTATTTT	CASSGTSGVTQYF
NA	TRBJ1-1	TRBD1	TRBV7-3	TGTGCCAGCAGCCGGGACAGCACGAACACTGAAGCTTTCTTT	CASSRDSTNTEAFF
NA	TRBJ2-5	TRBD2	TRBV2	TGTGCCAGCAGTGAAGGAAGGGACCTAGCGGGAGAAGAGACCCAGTACTTC	CASSEGRDLAGEETQYF
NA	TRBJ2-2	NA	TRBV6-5	TGTGCCAGAGACCACCCGCTAGCCGGGGAGCTGTTTTTT	CARDHPLAGELFF
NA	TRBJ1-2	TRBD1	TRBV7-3	TGTGCCAGCAGCCGGGGTTTGACAGGGAACCATGGCTACACCTTC	CASSRGLTGNHGYTF
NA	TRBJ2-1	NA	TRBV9	TGTGCCAGCAGCGTAGCTACAGGGAACTACAATGAGCAGTTCTTC	CASSVATGNYNEQFF
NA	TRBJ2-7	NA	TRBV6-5	TGTGCCAGCAGCCCCTCGGGACTCCTTTACGAGCAGTACTTC	CASSPSGLLYEQYF
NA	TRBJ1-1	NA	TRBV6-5	TGTGCCAGCAGTTACGGGGGACTCACTGAAGCTTTCTTT	CASSYGGLTEAFF